The rows below give T cell receptor beta chains drawn from one sample of a study of glioma-infiltrating T cells after dendritic cell vaccination. Repertoires were generated with immunoSEQ multiplex PCR, while TCRdb's copy carries only in-frame clones and drops some. The repertoire has tens of thousands of clones, about 81% of them found once; the top ten carry approximately 2%. The material sequenced was blood, taken after dendritic cell vaccination. The receptors originated from a human donor with glioblastoma. The CDR3 runs from the conserved cysteine through the conserved F or W. The D gene is left open where the match is weak. A row's size may be missing; if present it is once, few, many or a size class.

few	TRBV6-1	TRBJ2-4	NA	TGTGCCAGTCGCGAGGGAGCCAAAAACATTCAGTACTTC	CASREGAKNIQYF
NA	TRBV30	TRBJ1-2	NA	TGTGCCTGGAGCCCGGGCGGGTATGGCTACACCTTC	CAWSPGGYGYTF
NA	TRBV29-1	TRBJ2-7	NA	TGCAGCGTTGAACAGGGGAAGAGGATGGGCGAGCAGTACTTC	CSVEQGKRMGEQYF
NA	TRBV18	TRBJ1-5	TRBD1	TGTGCCAGCTCCTCCCGGGGACAGGGTGAAATTAGCAATCAGCCCCAGCATTTT	CASSSRGQGEISNQPQHF
NA	TRBV5-4	TRBJ2-2	TRBD1	TGTGCCAGCAGCTTGCAGGGGGCGAGCGGGGAGCTGTTTTTT	CASSLQGASGELFF
NA	TRBV18	TRBJ1-3	NA	TGTGCCAGCTCACCGGTCCAGGGCCACTCTGGAAACACCATATATTTT	CASSPVQGHSGNTIYF
NA	TRBV6-5	TRBJ2-3	TRBD2	TGTGCCAGCAGGTTAGCGGGCTATCGCACAGATACGCAGTATTTT	CASRLAGYRTDTQYF
NA	TRBV15	TRBJ2-1	TRBD2	TGTGCCACCAGCAGGGAACTAGCGGGAGGGTACAATGAGCAGTTCTTC	CATSRELAGGYNEQFF
NA	TRBV27	TRBJ2-3	TRBD2	TGTGCCAGCAGTTTATTCAGCGGGAGTGGGTCGGCAGATACGCAGTATTTT	CASSLFSGSGSADTQYF
once	TRBV6-5	TRBJ1-5	NA	TGTGCCAGCAGTGAAGCGCCGCCCGGGCATTTT	CASSEAPPGHF
NA	TRBV5-1	TRBJ2-1	NA	TGCGCCAGCAGTATAGAGGGGGTCTCCTACAATGAGCAGTTCTTC	CASSIEGVSYNEQFF
NA	TRBV10-3	TRBJ1-4	NA	TGTGCCATCAGACAGGGTTCAACTAATGAAAAACTGTTTTTT	CAIRQGSTNEKLFF
NA	TRBV6-4	TRBJ2-3	NA	TGTGCCAGCAGTGCCCTACTAGGAGGCACAGATACGCAGTATTTT	CASSALLGGTDTQYF
NA	TRBV18	TRBJ2-3	TRBD2	TGTGCCAGCTCAACGACCGGGACTAGCGGCACAGATACGCAGTATTTT	CASSTTGTSGTDTQYF
NA	TRBV27	TRBJ2-2	TRBD2	TGTGCCAGCCGGGTGGCTAGCGGGAGTAGGGGCACCGGGGAGCTGTTTTTT	CASRVASGSRGTGELFF
once	TRBV18	TRBJ2-1	TRBD2	TGTGCCAGCTCACCACCGCAGCGCAGCGGGGGGGCCGAGCAGTTCTTC	CASSPPQRSGGAEQFF
NA	TRBV5-1	TRBJ1-1	NA	TGCGCCAGCAGCTTGGATCCGGAGATGAACACTGAAGCTTTCTTT	CASSLDPEMNTEAFF
NA	TRBV5-6	TRBJ1-4	NA	TGTGCCAGCAGCGCTAGTGAGGGATCGGAAAAACTGTTTTTT	CASSASEGSEKLFF
NA	TRBV7-2	TRBJ1-5	NA	TGTGCCAGCAGCTCCCACCCCGAGTATCAGCCCCAGCATTTT	CASSSHPEYQPQHF
NA	TRBV19	TRBJ1-2	NA	TGTGCCAGTAGTGATGACAGGCCTTACTATGGCTACACCTTC	CASSDDRPYYGYTF
NA	TRBV4-2	TRBJ2-7	NA	TGTGCCAGCAGCCTTTACAGCCTCCTCTCCTACGAGCAGTACTTC	CASSLYSLLSYEQYF
NA	TRBV7-9	TRBJ2-1	TRBD2	TGTGCCAGCAGCTTTCTAAGATGGGAGGGGAGGTACAATGAGCAGTTCTTC	CASSFLRWEGRYNEQFF
once	TRBV5-5	TRBJ1-2	TRBD1	TGTGCCAGCAGCTTGGGGGACAGCCCTAACTATGGCTACACCTTC	CASSLGDSPNYGYTF
once	TRBV5-4	TRBJ1-5	NA	TGTGCCAGCAGTCGGGAGGGAGGCAATCAGCCCCAGCATTTT	CASSREGGNQPQHF
NA	TRBV7-6	TRBJ2-2	NA	TGTGCCAGCAGCTTAAGGGGCGGGGGCGCGAACACCGGGGAGCTGTTTTTT	CASSLRGGGANTGELFF
NA	TRBV5-1	TRBJ1-1	TRBD1	TGCGCCAGCAGCTTAGACCGACAGGGAATGAACACTGAAGCTTTCTTT	CASSLDRQGMNTEAFF
NA	TRBV7-2	TRBJ1-2	NA	TGTGCCAGCAGCCCCTCCACAGGGTCAGGCTATGGCTACACCTTC	CASSPSTGSGYGYTF
NA	TRBV18	TRBJ2-5	NA	TGTGCCAGCTTACCCATCGGCGGTGAGACCCAGTACTTC	CASLPIGGETQYF
NA	TRBV5-1	TRBJ2-3	NA	TGCGCCAGCAGCACTCTAGCGCGTAGCGCGGATACGCAGTATTTT	CASSTLARSADTQYF
once	TRBV19	TRBJ1-4	NA	TGTGCCAGTAGTATAGGACGACAAGAAAAACTGTTTTTT	CASSIGRQEKLFF
NA	TRBV19	TRBJ1-5	TRBD1	TGTGCCAGTAGTCCGCGGACAGGACCGGATAGCAATCAGCCCCAGCATTTT	CASSPRTGPDSNQPQHF
NA	TRBV14	TRBJ1-1	NA	TGTGCCAGCAGCCAAGAACGGGGGGGCCCGGGTACTGAAGCTTTCTTT	CASSQERGGPGTEAFF
NA	TRBV5-1	TRBJ1-4	TRBD1	TGCGCCAGCAGCTTTGGGACAGGGGGGGAAAAACTGTTTTTT	CASSFGTGGEKLFF
few	TRBV13	TRBJ2-2	NA	TGTGCCAGCAGCTCCGGGACTGTCACCGGGGAGCTGTTTTTT	CASSSGTVTGELFF
NA	TRBV27	TRBJ2-1	TRBD2	TGTGCCAGCAGTCGAAACATGGTGGGAGGGACTCAGGATGAGCAGTTCTTC	CASSRNMVGGTQDEQFF
NA	TRBV9	TRBJ2-3	NA	TGTGCCAGCAGCCTATACACAGATACGCAGTATTTT	CASSLYTDTQYF
NA	TRBV4-1	TRBJ1-5	NA	TGCGCCAGCAGCCAAGATGGGAGTCAGGGGCTAATAGCCCAGCATTTT	CASSQDGSQGLIAQHF
few	TRBV6-5	TRBJ2-1	NA	TGTGCCAGCAGTTACTCGGGGACAAGCTCCTACAATGAGCAGTTCTTC	CASSYSGTSSYNEQFF
few	TRBV25-1	TRBJ2-5	TRBD2	TGTGCCAGCAGCCCAACTGGGAGGGGACAAGAGACCCAGTACTTC	CASSPTGRGQETQYF
NA	TRBV6-1	TRBJ1-2	NA	TGTGCCAGCAGGAAACAGGGTCAAGATAACTATGGCTACACCTTC	CASRKQGQDNYGYTF
NA	TRBV7-9	TRBJ2-7	TRBD1	TGTGCCAGCAGTCCAGGGACAGGGGGCTCCTACGAGCAGTACTTC	CASSPGTGGSYEQYF
NA	TRBV7-6	TRBJ1-4	NA	TGTGCCAGCAGCTTCTCTGCAACTAATGAAAAACTGTTTTTT	CASSFSATNEKLFF
NA	TRBV5-6	TRBJ2-5	TRBD1	TGTGCCAGCAGTTCCGGGACAGGGGGGGAGACCCAGTACTTC	CASSSGTGGETQYF
NA	TRBV30	TRBJ2-1	TRBD2	TGTGCCTGCACTAGCGGGAGTTCCAATGAGCAGTTCTTC	CACTSGSSNEQFF
NA	TRBV5-6	TRBJ2-1	TRBD1	TGTGCCAGCAGCTTGGGGGAGACAGGGGGCATAAAGTTCTTC	CASSLGETGGIKFF
NA	TRBV7-9	TRBJ1-2	TRBD1	TGTGCCAGCAGCTTAGAGGAACAGGGGTTATATGGCTACACCTTC	CASSLEEQGLYGYTF
NA	TRBV6-1	TRBJ2-3	NA	TGTGCCAGCAGGGACTCCGGGGATACGCAGTATTTT	CASRDSGDTQYF
few	TRBV5-1	TRBJ1-5	NA	TGCGCCAGCAGCTTGGAGGCAGGGGGCAATCAGCCCCAGCATTTT	CASSLEAGGNQPQHF
NA	TRBV15	TRBJ2-5	NA	TGTGCCACCAGCAGGGACAAGTACCAAGAGACCCAGTACTTC	CATSRDKYQETQYF
NA	TRBV27	TRBJ1-4	NA	TGTGCCAGCGGACTGGTTGGGGTAGGGAATGAAAAACTGTTTTTT	CASGLVGVGNEKLFF
NA	TRBV18	TRBJ1-1	NA	TGTGCCAGCTCACTGGGCCCAGGGATGAACACTGAAGCTTTCTTT	CASSLGPGMNTEAFF
NA	TRBV6-1	TRBJ1-1	NA	TGTGCCAGCAGTGAAAGGCTCGGGACTGAAGCTTTCTTT	CASSERLGTEAFF